The rows below give T cell receptor beta chains drawn from one sample of a study of blood T cell repertoires in COVID-19. The method was immunoSEQ multiplex PCR; TCRdb's version includes in-frame clones alone and lacks a portion of them. The profile shows around 140,000 clones, about 86% of them singletons. What was sequenced was PBMCs or T cells enriched from blood (not recorded which). Receptor source: a middle-aged man with acute COVID-19. The CDR3 runs from the conserved cysteine through the conserved F or W. A D gene is named only where the DNA matches it firmly. Where a row states a size, it is once, few, many or the class of an expanded clone; other rows omit it.

clone size,D gene,J gene,V gene,CDR3 protein,CDR3 DNA
NA,TRBD2,TRBJ2-3,TRBV6-5,CASSLGLAGSHTQYF,TGTGCCAGCAGCCTCGGACTAGCGGGGTCCCATACGCAGTATTTT
NA,TRBD2,TRBJ2-3,TRBV18,CASSPGLFGRELEDTQYF,TGTGCCAGCTCACCGGGCCTGTTCGGGAGGGAACTTGAGGATACGCAGTATTTT
NA,TRBD2,TRBJ2-1,TRBV27,CASSSWTSGSDEQFF,TGTGCCAGCAGTTCCTGGACTAGCGGGAGCGATGAGCAGTTCTTC
NA,TRBD1,TRBJ2-7,TRBV19,CATQKQGSTTVSYEQYF,TGTGCCACCCAGAAACAGGGGAGTACCACCGTCTCCTACGAGCAGTACTTC
NA,TRBD1,TRBJ1-6,TRBV2,CASRAEGASPLHF,TGTGCCAGCAGGGCCGAGGGGGCCTCACCCCTCCACTTT
NA,TRBD2,TRBJ2-1,TRBV5-6,CASSLGLTSGSYEQFF,TGTGCCAGCAGCTTGGGCCTGACTAGCGGGAGCTATGAGCAGTTCTTC
NA,TRBD1,TRBJ2-1,TRBV19,CASISQGSVHEQFF,TGTGCCAGTATTTCACAGGGGTCGGTTCATGAGCAGTTCTTC
NA,TRBD2,TRBJ2-2,TRBV27,CASSPASGNTGELFF,TGTGCCAGCAGTCCGGCTAGCGGGAACACCGGGGAGCTGTTTTTT
NA,NA,TRBJ2-7,TRBV15,CATSRDRDIHEQYF,TGTGCCACCAGCAGAGACAGGGACATCCACGAGCAGTACTTC
NA,TRBD2,TRBJ2-7,TRBV15,CATSRDKAGGVDEQYF,TGTGCCACCAGCAGAGATAAAGCGGGAGGTGTGGACGAGCAGTACTTC
few,NA,TRBJ2-7,TRBV10-3,CAISEFGQPEQYF,TGTGCCATCAGTGAGTTTGGGCAGCCGGAGCAGTACTTC
NA,TRBD2,TRBJ2-5,TRBV19,CASSVSGTFQETQYF,TGTGCCAGTAGTGTAAGCGGGACTTTCCAAGAGACCCAGTACTTC
NA,NA,TRBJ2-7,TRBV30,CAWNPGAGYEQYF,TGTGCCTGGAATCCCGGCGCGGGCTACGAGCAGTACTTC
NA,NA,TRBJ1-2,TRBV27,CASSHRVSNYGYTF,TGTGCCAGCAGTCACAGAGTTTCTAACTATGGCTACACCTTC
NA,NA,TRBJ1-2,TRBV28,CASSFQRYGYTF,TGTGCCAGCAGTTTCCAGCGGTATGGCTACACCTTC